The 9 T cell receptor beta chains reported below all come from one sample, sequenced in a study of early T cells in non-severe SARS-CoV-2 infection. Each CDR3 protein is one row after TCRdb ran MiXCR on the 5' RACE reads. The data hold tens of thousands of distinct CDR3 sequences, with 10% observed a single time. The sequenced sample consisted of whole blood. The receptors stem from an adult who was a healthcare worker with PCR-confirmed SARS-CoV-2 infection or an uninfected control (not recorded which).

This clonotype has only a few counts. V and J are TRBV2 and TRBJ2-7; D is uncertain. Germline V gives CDR1 SNHLY, CDR2 FYNNEI. This CDR3 has 11 residues. Trimming left V 0 bases short and J 5 bases short, with 2 bases between. CDR3 region: CASSEANEQYF. CDR3 bases: TGTGCCAGCAGTGAAGCGAACGAGCAGTACTTC.

This clonotype was seen many times. This chain links TRBV18 with TRBJ2-5; perhaps TRBD2 as D (5 bases). The germline gives CDR1 KGHSH, CDR2 LQKENI. V lost 3 bases and J 2 bases, leaving 13 bases between the germline ends. The CDR3 is made up of 15 amino acids. The CDR3 protein is CASSPGAGRQETQYF. The CDR3, as DNA: TGTGCCAGCTCACCTGGCGCGGGTCGGCAAGAGACCCAGTACTTC.

This clonotype was observed many times. The J gene is TRBJ1-3, the V gene TRBV4-1; D perhaps matches TRBD1 (5 bases). V shed 1 base and J shed 4 bases, with 17 bases lying between them. Germline V lookup: CDR1 MGHRA, CDR2 YSYEKL. The CDR3 length is 17 residues. The CDR3 DNA is TGCGCCAGCAGCCAAGGGACGCTTCGGGACGGAGGAAACACCATATATTTT. It yields the protein CASSQGTLRDGGNTIYF.

CDR3 protein: CASSLETSGSGLFF. In DNA form, the CDR3 reads TGTGCCAGCAGCTTAGAGACTAGCGGGAGTGGGCTGTTTTTT. The chain uses TRBV5-5 and TRBJ2-2, with TRBD2 matching 12 bases. V shed 2 bases and J 13 bases; nucleotides not matched to a gene: 6. The CDR3 is 14 residues long. Germline V lookup: CDR1 SGHKS, CDR2 YYEKEE (reference sequence).

The rearrangement joins TRBV7-3 to TRBJ1-3, with 7 nucleotides matching TRBD1. Germline V gene lookup returns CDR1 SGHTA and CDR2 FQGTGA. The V gene end was trimmed by 3 bases and the J gene end by 1 base; junction bases not matched to a gene: 3. The CDR3 contains 15 residues. DNA for the CDR3: TGTGCCAGCAGCTTCGGGACAGCTTCTGGAAACACCATATATTTT. It translates to CASSFGTASGNTIYF.

This clonotype appeared once. CDR3 sequence (DNA): TGCGCCAGCAGCCGAGCGTTCTCATTTAACACTGAAGCTTTCTTT. Amino acids: CASSRAFSFNTEAFF. J is TRBJ1-1 and V is TRBV4-3, with D unresolved. Germline V gene sequence: CDR1 LGHNA, CDR2 YSLEER. V was trimmed by 4 bases and J by 2 bases, leaving 14 bases between them. There are 15 residues in the CDR3.

At least ten counts were recorded for this clonotype. This chain links TRBV7-3 with TRBJ2-3, with 8 bases aligning to TRBD1. J lost 5 bases, V lost 2 bases, and 3 bases had no gene match. This CDR3 contains 14 residues. Germline-derived CDR1 and CDR2 are SGHTA and FQGTGA. CDR3 bases: TGTGCCAGCAGCTTAGGCGGGACAGGAGATACGCAGTATTTT. Its protein product is CASSLGGTGDTQYF.

This clonotype showed up many times. Here the CDR3 reads CASSPASNRANQPQHF. The CDR3 region has the DNA TGTGCCAGCAGTCCTGCCTCAAACAGGGCTAATCAGCCCCAGCATTTT. V and J are TRBV6-5 and TRBJ1-5; D is possibly TRBD1 (6 bases). There are 16 residues in the CDR3. The V gene lost 5 bases and the J gene lost 4 bases, with 18 bases spanning the gap. Germline CDR1 and CDR2: MNHEY and SVGAGI.

This clonotype was seen many times. This chain uses TRBV7-2 with TRBJ1-2, with 10 bases that match TRBD1. The length of the CDR3 is 14 residues. With 5 bases clipped from V and 7 bases from J, the junction kept 7 bases outside the gene matches. Per germline, CDR1 SGHTA and CDR2 FQGNSA. The CDR3 here is CASSKGTGAGGYTF. CDR3 sequence (DNA): TGTGCCAGCAGCAAAGGGACAGGGGCTGGTGGCTACACCTTC. Using reference TRBV7-2 and TRBJ1-2 for the parts outside the CDR3, the full variable domain is GAGVSQSPSNKVTEKGKDVELRCDPISGHTALYWYRQSLGQGLEFLIYFQGNSAPDKSGLPSDRFSAERTGGSVSTLTIQRTQQEDSAVYLCASSKGTGAGGYTFGSGTRLTVV.